This T cell receptor beta chain was identified during a study of esophageal squamous cell carcinoma under preoperative chemotherapy. Note on this clonotype: The antigen is unknown.

Notes on the study in general: Peripheral T cells migrating into the tumor appeared to partly supply post-treatment tumor-infiltrating lymphocytes.

Germline values: CDR1 MNHEY, CDR2 SMNVEV (reference sequence). Between the trimmed V and J ends, which lost 5 bases and 13 bases, there was a span of 21 bases. The CDR3 runs 14 residues. Time point indicated: after preoperative PTX-NDP chemotherapy. TCRdb reprocessed the PCR reads with MiXCR, giving one entry per CDR3 protein. The profile shows some 11,000 distinct CDR3 sequences, 63% of them singletons. This clonotype originated in a human donor with esophageal squamous cell carcinoma. The donor label of this sample is uncertain. The gene calls are TRBV27 and TRBJ2-1; either TRBD1 or TRBD2 may supply D (5 bases each). This material was collected from a patient given preoperative chemotherapy. This chain's CDR3 is CASSPRDGEETQFF. The CDR3 DNA reads TGTGCCAGCAGTCCCCGGGACGGGGAAGAGACCCAGTTCTTC.